The 15 T cell receptor beta chains listed next were all sequenced from one sample in a study of metastatic and nonmetastatic thyroid tumors (dated by TCRdb to about 2020). Library method: PCR. Instrument used: Illumina HiSeq 4000. The public reads were run again by TCRdb, first through fastp at Q25 and then through MiXCR, and only productive beta chains were kept. The sample data list roughly 61,000 clones, and 4% to 4.5% of these were observed just once. Of the sample, more than 20% is held by the ten largest clones. No treatment had been received by any patient before thyroid surgery. The sequenced sample consisted of blood. The receptors were sampled from a female donor with papillary thyroid cancer or a benign thyroid nodule (not recorded which). Some clones in this sample may be carry-over from other donors' samples.

The CDR3 reads CASSIGGGTEAFF. The CDR3 region has the DNA TGTGCCAGCAGTATAGGGGGTGGAACTGAAGCTTTCTTT. V and J are TRBV28 and TRBJ1-1; D possibly corresponds to TRBD1 (6 bases). The CDR3 contains 13 residues. The V end was cut by 5 bases, the J end by 5 bases, with 12 bases between. From germline, CDR1 is MDHEN and CDR2 SYDVKM.

This clone came up many times. The chain recombines TRBV7-3 with TRBJ1-1; D is uncertain. The CDR3 length is 16 residues. Germline V gives CDR1 SGHTA, CDR2 FQGTGA. V was cut by 3 bases and J by 1 base, with 15 bases left in between. CDR3 sequence reads: CASSLLNRAQNTEAFF. The CDR3 DNA reads as TGTGCCAGCAGCTTGCTGAACCGGGCCCAGAACACTGAAGCTTTCTTT.

This clone has a count of ten or more. The chain links TRBV5-1 to TRBJ2-3, with D possibly being TRBD1 or TRBD2 (6 bases each). The ends were cut back, 4 bases at V and 3 bases at J, with 9 bases in the middle. This CDR3 is built from 13 residues. Germline lookup yields CDR1 SGHRS and CDR2 YFSETQ. In DNA form, the CDR3 reads TGCGCCAGCAGCCGGAGGGGGACAGATACGCAGTATTTT. It yields the protein CASSRRGTDTQYF.

The table lists this clone with a few counts. The CDR3 loop is CASSNSGRGTEAFF. The CDR3 DNA reads as TGTGCCAGTAGCAACTCAGGGAGAGGAACTGAAGCTTTCTTT. The chain has TRBV19 and TRBJ1-1; a weak D match, TRBD1 (5 bases). Deletions cut 6 bases from V and 5 bases from J, with 16 bases between. CDR3 size: 14 residues. The germline V gene has CDR1 LNHDA and CDR2 SQIVND (reference sequence).

There are many counts of this clone. This could be a read error, since a much larger clone is one nucleotide away. Distinct nucleotide sequences in the sample also encode this CDR3. The rearrangement joins TRBV6-1 to TRBJ2-3; 8 positions match TRBD2. Germline V gene sequence: CDR1 MNHNS, CDR2 SASEGT. This CDR3 is built from 16 residues. The CDR3 region is CASSQGGAGAMSTQYF. CDR3 in DNA: TGTGCCAGCAGCCAGGGAGGAGCGGGAGCGATGAGTACGCAGTACTTT.

The sample holds many counts of this clone. The chain joins TRBV6-2 or TRBV6-3 to TRBJ2-7; perhaps TRBD1 as D (6 bases). Germline assignment: CDR1 MNHEY and CDR2 SVGEGT. The CDR3 consists of 14 residues. The V end was cut by 6 bases, the J end by 0 bases, with 12 bases between. This CDR3 is CASSHRERSYEQYF. CDR3 nucleotides: TGTGCCAGCAGCCACAGGGAGCGCTCCTACGAGCAGTACTTC.

This clone was seen a handful of times. The chain is built from TRBV19 and TRBJ2-3; TRBD2 matches at 10 bases. Per the germline V gene, CDR1 is LNHDA and CDR2 is SQIVND (reference sequence). The V gene end was trimmed by 8 bases and the J gene end by 5 bases; junction bases not matched to a gene: 25. The CDR3 has 20 amino acids. CDR3: CASYGRTGTSVKSRGDTQYF. The CDR3 DNA reads as TGTGCCAGTTATGGGCGTACCGGGACTAGCGTCAAAAGTCGGGGAGATACGCAGTATTTT.

V and J are TRBV24-1 and TRBJ2-7; 7 bases fit TRBD1. V was pared by 8 bases and J by 0 bases, with 3 bases of the junction left unmatched. From germline, CDR1 is KGHDR and CDR2 SFDVKD. The CDR3 sequence is 13 residues long. CDR3: CATITGVSYEQYF. In nucleotides, the CDR3 is TGTGCCACCATCACAGGGGTCTCCTACGAGCAGTACTTC.

In its sample, this clone was seen many times. This rearrangement joins TRBV5-5 to TRBJ2-7; perhaps TRBD1 as D (6 bases). This CDR3 has 13 residues. V was pared by 4 bases and J by 5 bases, with 13 bases between. Germline loops: CDR1 SGHKS, CDR2 YYEKEE (reference sequence). The CDR3 nucleotides are TGTGCCAGCAGCCTACCAGGGGTCAACGAGCAGTACTTC. Translation: CASSLPGVNEQYF.

The table lists this clone with many counts. The genes are TRBV7-9 and TRBJ2-7; D tentatively fits TRBD1 or TRBD2 (5 bases each). V lost 0 bases to trimming and J lost 1 base, with 7 bases between them. CDR1 and CDR2 (germline): SEHNR, FQNEAQ (reference sequence). This CDR3 is 14 amino acids long. The DNA for the CDR3 is TGTGCCAGCAGCTTAGCGGGGGTTTCCTACGAGCAGTACTTC. This encodes CASSLAGVSYEQYF.

Concerning this clone itself: One end of the junction is discordant with germline, which a read error may explain. The rearrangement joins TRBV2 to TRBJ2-3; D not certain. CDR3 length equals 14 residues. CDR1 SNHLY and CDR2 FYNNEI come from the germline V gene. CDR3 in amino acids: CASRRSLRTDTRYF. Written as DNA, the CDR3 is TGTGCCAGCAGGAGGAGCCTACGCACAGATACGCGGTACTTT.

This clone was found many times. V and J are TRBV3-1 and TRBJ1-6, with D hard to call. Germline lookup yields CDR1 LGHDT and CDR2 YNNKEL (reference sequence). This CDR3 is built from 13 residues. V gave up 4 bases and J gave up 7 bases, with 8 bases separating them. CDR3 DNA sequence: TGTGCCAGCAGCCCGTTACTCAATTCACCCCTCCACTTT. Amino acids: CASSPLLNSPLHF.

This clone was counted between two and nine times. V is TRBV28 and J is TRBJ1-5; no clear D gene. The CDR3 length is 14 residues. Germline V gene data show CDR1 as MDHEN and CDR2 as SYDVKM. V dropped 0 bases and J dropped 10 bases, with 13 bases sitting between them. CDR3 nucleotides: TGTGCCAGCAGTTTATGGGTCGGCACTCATCCCCAGCATTTT. Its protein product is CASSLWVGTHPQHF.

The rearrangement joins TRBV27 to TRBJ2-3, with 10 bases fitting TRBD2. Germline lookup yields CDR1 MNHEY and CDR2 SMNVEV (reference sequence). This CDR3 is 19 amino acids long. V dropped 5 bases and J dropped 0; count of bases not matched to a gene: 14. The DNA for the CDR3 is TGTGCCAGCAGTCCCGGGACTAGCGTCTATTTGTTTAGCACAGATACGCAGTATTTT. Translated, it gives CASSPGTSVYLFSTDTQYF.

The chain's CDR3 is CASSYQGLAGARYF. The CDR3 DNA reads TGTGCCAGCAGTTATCAGGGACTAGCCGGAGCTCGGTATTTT. This rearrangement joins TRBV12-3 or TRBV12-4 to TRBJ2-3; 9 bases are shared with TRBD2. This CDR3 comprises 14 residues. The J segment lost 14 bases and the V segment lost 4 bases, leaving 13 bases of the junction unmatched.